These T cell receptor beta chains were read from a single sample in a study of cytomegalovirus exposure and HLA in healthy donors. The table came from immunoSEQ multiplex PCR; TCRdb's copy has only in-frame clones and leaves some out. The repertoire holds about 120,000 clones, approximately 81% seen once, with about 2.4% in the top ten. What was sequenced was PBMCs. These receptors were taken from a woman in her forties in good health and CMV-seronegative. Each CDR3 is given without its conserved first and last residue.

j_call v_call cdr3_aa
TRBJ1-2 TRBV6-1 ASSDTVRYYGYT
TRBJ2-7 TRBV6-6 ASNNGGTLYEQY
TRBJ1-1 TRBV5-1 ASTHRGQGEIEAF
TRBJ2-5 TRBV5-4 ASKFGQQETQY
TRBJ2-5 TRBV10-1 ASSESGGTQY
TRBJ1-2 TRBV18 ASSPPGTAYGYT
TRBJ2-1 TRBV5-5 ASSLKWDRAYNEQF
TRBJ2-3 TRBV20-1 STSRGDTQY
TRBJ2-1 TRBV19 ASSRVNEQF
TRBJ2-2 TRBV9 ASSPTSGGAWELF
TRBJ2-7 TRBV5-1 ASSLRASGSFFYEQY
TRBJ2-7 TRBV7-9 ASSLEEGAAYEQY
TRBJ2-1 TRBV2 ASSEKREGSNEQF
TRBJ1-1 TRBV7-9 ASSLGQGAEEAF
TRBJ1-2 TRBV14 ASSLGTGGGYT
TRBJ2-7 TRBV6-6 ASSYHDSTYEQY
TRBJ1-5 TRBV30 AWRSGGNQPQH
TRBJ1-1 TRBV7-3 ASRETGTGGNTEAF
TRBJ2-7 TRBV27 ASSPRTGSYEQY
TRBJ1-2 TRBV7-9 ASSLLPEDYGYT